This TCR beta chain was retrieved from a study of shared clonotypes between healthy human individuals. To note about this clone: The target antigen is unknown.

Study-level results: The study's rarefaction showed incomplete sorted-subset sequencing despite large depth.

Sequencing used immunoSEQ multiplex PCR; TCRdb keeps in-frame clones, though not all of them. The sample has about 960,000 clones, 76% seen once. Germline CDR1 reads ENHRY; CDR2 reads SYGVKD. This CDR3 region has 14 residues. V was trimmed by 7 bases and J by 4 bases, leaving 13 bases between them. The rearrangement joins TRBV10-3 to TRBJ2-2, with D perhaps being TRBD1 or TRBD2 (6 bases each). Sequencing was done on a sample of memory CD4+ T cells sorted from blood. Subset indicated: CD45RA-negative fraction. The source of this sequence is a man between 18 and 35 years old in good health. DNA of the CDR3: TGTGCCATCACGACCGGGGGCCGCACCGGGGAGCTGTTTTTT. Amino acid sequence: CAITTGGRTGELFF.